The 4 T cell receptor beta chains below all came from one sample that was sequenced in a study of OX40 agonist ivuxolimab in advanced cancers. Sequenced by immunoSEQ multiplex PCR; TCRdb stores in-frame clones only, minus some. In the table there are roughly 34,000 clones, roughly 90% of which are singletons. The source material was CD4+ or CD8+ T cells sorted from blood, sampled in a trial of the OX40 agonist ivuxolimab. All receptors come from an adult with an advanced solid tumor such as melanoma, head and neck, liver or kidney cancer.

V gene TRBV19 combines with J gene TRBJ2-1; 7 bases map to TRBD2. Germline CDR1 is LNHDA and CDR2 is SQIVND (reference sequence). This CDR3 comprises 16 residues. Trimming took 5 bases from V and 6 from J; bases not matched to a gene: 13. This chain's CDR3 is CASSGRGGNLGNEQFF. For the CDR3, the DNA is TGTGCCAGTAGTGGTCGGGGAGGGAATTTAGGCAATGAGCAGTTCTTC. Complete variable domain (other parts from reference TRBV19 and TRBJ2-1): DGGITQSPKYLFRKEGQNVTLSCEQNLNHDAMYWYRQDPGQGLRLIYYSQIVNDFQKGDIAEGYSVSREKKESFPLTVTSAQKNPTAFYLCASSGRGGNLGNEQFFGPGTRLTVL.

The chain links TRBV28 to TRBJ2-3; TRBD2 might be the D (5 bases). The V gene lost 5 bases and the J gene lost 2 bases, with 11 bases spanning the gap. The CDR3 covers 14 residues. CDR1 is MDHEN and CDR2 is SYDVKM in the germline V gene. The CDR3 DNA reads as TGTGCCAGCAGTCCCCCGGGGTTCACAGATACGCAGTATTTT. Translated: CASSPPGFTDTQYF.

In its sample, this clone was seen a few times. This chain links TRBV11-2 with TRBJ1-4; 7 bases match TRBD1. This CDR3 contains 16 residues. The V and J ends lost 0 bases and 8 bases, in that order; junction bases with no gene match: 9. In germline, CDR1 is SGHAT, CDR2 FQNNGV. As DNA, the CDR3 is TGTGCCAGCAGCTTAGATCGGGAAAGGGGGCGGGAAAAACTGTTTTTT. Protein: CASSLDRERGREKLFF.

The chain combines TRBV7-2 with TRBJ2-1; 7 bases line up with TRBD1. From germline, CDR1 is SGHTA and CDR2 FQGNSA. Germline trimming cut 0 bases from V and 5 bases from J; bases unmatched to any gene: 4. The CDR3 is 15 residues long. The CDR3 bases are TGTGCCAGCAGCTTAGCAGGGGGCAAGGACAATGAGCAGTTCTTC. It is translated as CASSLAGGKDNEQFF.